This passage covers 29 T cell receptor beta chains from one sample sequenced in a study of low-dose radiotherapy and immunotherapy resistance in tumors. Primers targeting TRAV and TRBV primed first-strand cDNA, covering alpha and beta chains. It was with a constant-region primer and a V-primer adapter that TCRs were amplified over approximately 20 PCR cycles. TCRdb redid the calling of the reads with MiXCR, one entry per CDR3 protein. The sample includes some 82,000 distinct CDR3 sequences, under 20% seen only once; the top ten take around 6.1%. As to time point: before trial treatment. The source was PBMCs, collected before treatment. These receptors originate from a male donor with prostate cancer.

This clonotype was detected ten times or more. The CDR3 region has the DNA TGTGCCAGCACCCCTAGTAGCGGGTCAGCTGAAGCTTTCTTT. Amino acid sequence: CASTPSSGSAEAFF. The V and J genes are TRBV28 and TRBJ1-1; D remains unclear. V lost 7 bases to trimming and J lost 6 bases, with 18 bases between them. CDR3 length: 14 amino acids. Germline lookup yields CDR1 MDHEN and CDR2 SYDVKM.

This clonotype has a count of ten or more. The rearrangement joins TRBV5-1 to TRBJ1-4, with 8 bases matching TRBD1. The junction had 8 bases not matched to a gene; V was cut back by 3 bases and J by 4 bases. CDR1 and CDR2 from the germline V gene are SGHRS and YFSETQ. The CDR3 sequence is 16 residues long. The CDR3 DNA reads as TGCGCCAGCAGCTACAAACCGGGACAGGTTAATGAAAAACTGTTTTTT. The encoded protein is CASSYKPGQVNEKLFF.

As for this clonotype: A much larger clonotype is one base distant, so this may be a read error. The V call is TRBV7-6, the J call TRBJ2-5, with 7 bases identical to TRBD1. Germline assignment: CDR1 SGHVS and CDR2 FNYEAQ. The CDR3 has 15 residues. CDR3 residues: CVSSFLTGLQETQYF. Here the CDR3 DNA reads TGTGTCAGCAGCTTCTTGACAGGGTTGCAAGAGACCCAGTACTTC.

This clonotype was counted at least ten times. The CDR3 bases are TGCAGCGTTGCCGGACAGAACTACGAGCAGTACTTC. Its protein is CSVAGQNYEQYF. The J gene is TRBJ2-7, the V gene TRBV29-1; tentatively, D is TRBD1 (6 bases). The germline V and J ends were trimmed by 4 bases and 3 bases, with 10 bases remaining between them. In germline, CDR1 is SQVTM, CDR2 ANQGSEA. The CDR3 loop spans 12 amino acids.

This clonotype was recorded many times. The chain recombines TRBV28 with TRBJ2-1; TRBD2 agrees at 9 bases. CDR1 and CDR2 from the germline V gene are MDHEN and SYDVKM. V lost 5 bases and J lost 15; bases outside the gene matches: 14. The CDR3 length is 14 residues. CDR3 region: CASSPLRAGGPPFF. The CDR3 coding sequence is TGTGCCAGCAGTCCCCTCCGCGCGGGAGGGCCTCCGTTCTTC.

The sample holds many counts of this clonotype. This chain connects TRBV7-2 to TRBJ2-7, with D perhaps assigned TRBD1 or TRBD2 (5 bases each). There are 15 residues in the CDR3. The V and J ends lost 4 bases and 3 bases respectively, with 16 bases between them. The germline CDR1 and CDR2 sequences are SGHTA and FQGNSA. CDR3 loop: CASSSSRGRLYEQYF. The CDR3 region has the DNA TGTGCCAGCAGCTCAAGTCGGGGCCGCCTCTACGAGCAGTACTTC.

This clonotype was picked up many times. The rearrangement joins TRBV6-2 or TRBV6-3 to TRBJ2-7; D is unresolved. The CDR3 spans 14 residues. The V end lost 5 bases, the J end lost 5 bases, and 16 bases lay between the germline ends. Looked up from germline, CDR1 is MNHEY and CDR2 is SVGEGT. CDR3: CASSVEVGRHEQYF. DNA of the CDR3: TGTGCCAGCAGTGTAGAGGTAGGACGTCACGAGCAGTACTTC.

This clonotype was counted at least ten times. The chain joins TRBV3-1 to TRBJ2-1; unclear D gene. Trimming pared 4 bases from V and 9 bases from J, leaving 7 bases between. The CDR3 covers 11 residues. Germline CDR1 and CDR2: LGHDT and YNNKEL (reference sequence). The CDR3 region has the DNA TGTGCCAGCAGCCTTAGTAGTGAGCAGTTCTTC. Residues: CASSLSSEQFF.

This clonotype was recorded at least ten times. The chain recombines TRBV11-2 with TRBJ1-6; D is uncertain. Looked up from germline, CDR1 is SGHAT and CDR2 is FQNNGV. V lost 0 bases, J lost 7 bases, and 10 bases lay in between. This CDR3 comprises 15 residues. The DNA of the CDR3 is TGTGCCAGCAGCTTAGATCCCGGGCGGAATTCACCCCTCCACTTT. Translating gives CASSLDPGRNSPLHF.

This clonotype was seen ten or more times. J is TRBJ1-4 and V is TRBV28; unclear D gene. Germline V gene sequence: CDR1 MDHEN, CDR2 SYDVKM. This CDR3 contains 15 residues. V lost 6 bases to trimming and J lost 0 bases, with 11 bases between them. The CDR3: CASSSPLTTNEKLFF. The CDR3 DNA follows: TGTGCCAGCAGCTCACCGCTTACAACTAATGAAAAACTGTTTTTT.

This clonotype was picked up many times. This chain uses TRBV5-5 with TRBJ2-7; maybe TRBD1 (6 bases). Deletions cut 4 bases from V and 0 bases from J, with 11 bases between. Germline V gives CDR1 SGHKS, CDR2 YYEKEE (reference sequence). CDR3 length: 14 amino acids. The DNA for the CDR3 is TGTGCCAGCAGCAAGGACAGCGTCTCCTACGAGCAGTACTTC. Its translation is CASSKDSVSYEQYF.

V gene TRBV13 combines with J gene TRBJ2-2; no firm D call. The V gene lost 10 bases and the J gene lost 2 bases, with 20 bases spanning the gap. Germline CDR1 is PRHDT and CDR2 is FYEKMQ (reference sequence). CDR3 length equals 16 residues. In nucleotides, the CDR3 is TGTGCCACGCCACGTACGGCGGCCCCAAACACCGGGGAGCTGTTTTTT. It encodes CATPRTAAPNTGELFF.

This clonotype was counted at least ten times. The chain recombines TRBV29-1 with TRBJ2-5; 8 positions match TRBD1. There are 13 residues in the CDR3. Trimming took 5 bases from V and 5 from J; bases not matched to a gene: 7. Germline CDR1 SQVTM, CDR2 ANQGSEA. The CDR3, as DNA: TGCAGCGTTTCGACAGGGGCAGGGGAGACCCAGTACTTC. Its protein product is CSVSTGAGETQYF.

This clonotype was recorded many times. The CDR3 is CASSLRTSGAGDTQYF. CDR3 nucleotides: TGTGCCAGCAGCCTAAGGACTAGCGGGGCCGGAGATACGCAGTATTTT. This rearrangement joins TRBV7-9 to TRBJ2-3, with TRBD2 identical over 12 bases. The germline gives CDR1 SEHNR, CDR2 FQNEAQ (reference sequence). CDR3 length: 16 residues. Trimming cost V 5 bases and J 5 bases; bases outside gene matches: 8.

The sample holds many counts of this clonotype. V gene TRBV6-2 or TRBV6-3 combines with J gene TRBJ2-2; 7 bases map to TRBD2. This CDR3 spans 13 amino acids. V lost 5 bases to trimming and J lost 7 bases; unmatched junction nucleotides: 4. Per germline, CDR1 MNHEY and CDR2 SVGEGT. The chain's CDR3 is CASSLGGSGELFF. In DNA, the CDR3 is TGTGCCAGCAGTCTGGGGGGGAGCGGGGAGCTGTTTTTT.

This clonotype was found many times. This rearrangement joins TRBV11-3 to TRBJ2-5; D ambiguous. Trimming removed 5 bases from V and 9 bases from J, with 10 bases in between. CDR1 and CDR2 from the germline V gene are SGHNT and YENEEA. The CDR3 length is 11 residues. The DNA for the CDR3 is TGTGCCAGCAGCCACCCTTTGGCCCAGTACTTC. This translates into CASSHPLAQYF.

The sample holds many counts of this clonotype. The rearrangement links TRBV9 to TRBJ1-2; TRBD1 is a possible D gene (5 bases). Trimming stripped 3 bases from V and 8 bases from J, with 20 bases between. CDR1 SGDLS and CDR2 YYNGEE come from the germline V gene. This CDR3 has 15 amino acids. Here the CDR3 reads CASSADMGPHEGYTF. CDR3 nucleotide sequence: TGTGCCAGCAGCGCCGACATGGGACCACACGAGGGCTACACCTTC.

This clonotype was recorded at least ten times. The V gene is TRBV5-5, the J gene TRBJ1-2; no reliable D call. The length of the CDR3 is 13 residues. V was shortened by 0 bases and J by 8 bases, with 11 bases between the two germline ends. Germline CDR1 reads SGHKS; CDR2 reads YYEKEE (reference sequence). CDR3 loop: CASSLEGSGGYTF. DNA for the CDR3: TGTGCCAGCAGCTTGGAAGGGAGTGGGGGCTACACCTTC.

This clonotype occurred many times. This sequence joins TRBV27 and TRBJ1-4; D is unclear. The length of the CDR3 is 15 residues. The germline gives CDR1 MNHEY, CDR2 SMNVEV (reference sequence). Trimming pared 5 bases from V and 6 bases from J, leaving 16 bases between. CDR3 DNA: TGTGCCAGCAGTCTCTCAGTAGGTTTATATGAAAAACTGTTTTTT. Protein: CASSLSVGLYEKLFF. Full variable domain (outside the CDR3, taken from reference TRBV27 and TRBJ1-4): EAQVTQNPRYLITVTGKKLTVTCSQNMNHEYMSWYRQDPGLGLRQIYYSMNVEVTDKGDVPEGYKVSRKEKRNFPLILESPSPNQTSLYFCASSLSVGLYEKLFFGSGTQLSVL.

This clonotype was counted a few times. This chain links TRBV2 with TRBJ1-5; no clear D gene. Per germline, CDR1 SNHLY and CDR2 FYNNEI. The CDR3 has 12 amino acids. Between the trimmed V and J ends, which lost 8 bases and 7 bases, there was a span of 12 bases. CDR3 sequence (DNA): TGTGCCAGCTCCGGGAACGAACAGCCCCAGCATTTT. As protein: CASSGNEQPQHF.

The table lists this clonotype with many counts. The rearrangement links TRBV27 to TRBJ2-1; TRBD1 aligns across 10 bases. The CDR3 is 16 residues long. Germline V gives CDR1 MNHEY, CDR2 SMNVEV (reference sequence). Trimming at V came to 6 bases and at J to 4 bases, leaving 9 bases not matched to a gene. Here the CDR3 reads CASRKNRDRGYNEQFF. Here the CDR3 DNA reads TGTGCCAGCAGAAAAAACCGGGACAGGGGATACAATGAGCAGTTCTTC.

This clonotype was seen at least ten times. V and J are TRBV7-9 and TRBJ2-1; tentatively, D is TRBD1 (6 bases). Germline lookup yields CDR1 SEHNR and CDR2 FQNEAQ (reference sequence). The germline V and J ends were trimmed by 1 base and 10 bases, with 14 bases remaining between them. CDR3 length: 14 residues. The CDR3 sequence: CASSLGRGTSEQFF. The CDR3 coding sequence is TGTGCCAGCAGCTTAGGAAGGGGGACCTCGGAGCAGTTCTTC.

As to this clonotype: One base separates it from a far larger clone, so it is likely a read error. The J gene is TRBJ2-1, the V gene TRBV5-6, with TRBD2 matching over 10 bases. The trim removed 6 bases at V and 10 bases at J, leaving 16 bases unmatched. The CDR3 runs to 16 residues. Germline V lookup: CDR1 SGHDT, CDR2 YYEEEE. CDR3 DNA: TGTGCCAGCACCGGGACTAGCGCGACCAATTCCTACGAGCAGTTCTTC. Its translation: CASTGTSATNSYEQFF.

In its sample, this clonotype was seen many times. The rearrangement joins TRBV20-1 to TRBJ2-1; 11 bases align to TRBD2. Germline values: CDR1 DFQATT, CDR2 SNEGSKA (reference sequence). This CDR3 is 15 amino acids long. J was trimmed by 4 bases and V by 3 bases; bases with no gene match: 5. The CDR3 is CSASLLAGGYNEQFF. CDR3 in DNA: TGCAGTGCTAGTCTGCTAGCGGGGGGATACAATGAGCAGTTCTTC.

V is TRBV7-9 and J is TRBJ1-2; 7 bases agree with TRBD1. V shed 1 base, J shed 4 bases, and the junction held 6 bases outside the gene matches. The V gene's germline CDR1 is SEHNR and CDR2 FQNEAQ (reference sequence). This CDR3 is 15 amino acids long. CDR3 residues: CASSLGRGTAYGYTF. The CDR3 nucleotides are TGTGCCAGCAGCTTAGGTAGGGGGACAGCCTATGGCTACACCTTC.

Note on this clonotype: This is likely an artifact of a read error, given a far larger clone one base away. The chain recombines TRBV4-1 with TRBJ2-7, with no clear D. The germline V gene encodes CDR1 MGHRA and CDR2 YSYEKL. The CDR3 consists of 12 residues. Deletions cut 3 bases from V and 7 bases from J, with 10 bases between. For the CDR3, the DNA is TGCGCCAGCAGCCATGTAGGGCCTGAGCAGTACTTC. Its translation: CASSHVGPEQYF.

Ten or more counts support this clonotype. The rearrangement joins TRBV19 to TRBJ1-2; a possible D gene is TRBD1 (5 bases). The V end lost 7 bases, the J end lost 11 bases, and 20 bases lay between the germline ends. Looked up from germline, CDR1 is LNHDA and CDR2 is SQIVND (reference sequence). This CDR3 has 13 amino acids. The CDR3 DNA is TGTGCCAGTACGAGACGGGGGACCGGATTATACACCTTC. Protein: CASTRRGTGLYTF.

This clonotype came up a few times. The gene calls are TRBV7-3 and TRBJ1-6; D is unclear. Trimming took 0 bases from V and 10 from J, leaving 7 bases between them. This CDR3 comprises 13 residues. Germline V gene lookup returns CDR1 SGHTA and CDR2 FQGTGA. The CDR3 sequence is CASSLTTASPLHF. The CDR3 DNA reads TGTGCCAGCAGCTTAACTACGGCCTCACCCCTCCACTTT.

This clonotype has a count of ten or more. This rearrangement joins TRBV28 to TRBJ1-6, with 7 bases fitting TRBD1. Germline values: CDR1 MDHEN, CDR2 SYDVKM. The CDR3 length is 15 residues. J lost 9 bases, V lost 5 bases, and 10 bases had no gene match. The CDR3 DNA is TGTGCCAGCAGTACCCCCCTAGGGGACAGTTCACCCCTCCACTTT. Protein sequence: CASSTPLGDSSPLHF.